The 7 T cell receptor beta chains listed next were all sequenced from one sample in a study of cytomegalovirus exposure and HLA in healthy donors. PCR amplification relied on 60 Vbeta primers (plus 13 Jbeta primers). Produced via immunoSEQ multiplex PCR; TCRdb's table is partial and in-frame only. The sample lists under 200,000 clones, 65% to 80% occurring once. The sequenced sample consisted of PBMCs. The receptors were sampled from a middle-aged woman in good health and CMV-seronegative.

This clone came up a few times. This chain links TRBV5-1 with TRBJ2-5; no definite D call. Germline loops: CDR1 SGHRS, CDR2 YFSETQ. The CDR3 loop spans 13 amino acids. V shed 4 bases and J shed 0 bases, with 7 bases lying between them. As DNA, the CDR3 is TGCGCCAGCAGCGTAGAGGACCAAGAGACCCAGTACTTC. This translates into CASSVEDQETQYF.

This sequence joins TRBV6-5 and TRBJ1-5, with D uncertain. Germline V gene data show CDR1 as MNHEY and CDR2 as SVGAGI. The CDR3 extends over 14 amino acids. Trimming stripped 6 bases from V and 2 bases from J, with 11 bases between. This chain's CDR3 is CASSPHGGNQPQHF. The CDR3 bases are TGTGCCAGCAGCCCCCACGGGGGCAATCAGCCCCAGCATTTT.

V gene TRBV30 combines with J gene TRBJ1-5; TRBD1 aligns across 12 bases. V lost 2 bases, J lost 5 bases, and 4 bases stayed unmatched. CDR1 GTSNPN and CDR2 SVGIG come from the germline V gene (reference sequence). The CDR3 extends over 15 amino acids. Here the CDR3 DNA reads TGTGCCTGGAGTATGGGGACAGGGGGCGATCAGCCCCAGCATTTT. It translates to CAWSMGTGGDQPQHF.

This chain uses TRBV25-1 with TRBJ1-2; 12 bases match TRBD1. From germline, CDR1 is MGHDK and CDR2 SYGVNS. The length of the CDR3 is 13 residues. The V gene end was trimmed by 8 bases and the J gene end by 6 bases; junction bases not matched to a gene: 4. The CDR3 loop reads CASAGTGGHGYTF. As DNA, the CDR3 is TGTGCCAGCGCCGGGACAGGGGGCCATGGCTACACCTTC.

The chain carries TRBV7-2 and TRBJ2-7; possible D gene TRBD1, 6 bases. The CDR3 has 14 amino acids. Per the germline V gene, CDR1 is SGHTA and CDR2 is FQGNSA. The germline V and J ends were trimmed by 4 bases and 5 bases, with 15 bases remaining between them. CDR3 protein: CASSSRQAFDEQYF. The CDR3 bases are TGTGCCAGCAGCTCTAGACAGGCGTTCGACGAGCAGTACTTC.

The chain combines TRBV9 with TRBJ1-2; D gene ambiguous. Germline V gives CDR1 SGDLS, CDR2 YYNGEE. The CDR3 consists of 15 residues. Trimming removed 3 bases from V and 2 bases from J, with 14 bases in between. The CDR3 coding sequence is TGTGCCAGCAGCGCGTCGACATCACCGAACTATGGCTACACCTTC. Protein: CASSASTSPNYGYTF.

This chain joins TRBV11-2 and TRBJ2-1; maybe TRBD2 (6 bases). CDR1 and CDR2 from the germline V gene are SGHAT and FQNNGV. This CDR3 spans 16 amino acids. Trimming took 0 bases from V and 6 from J, leaving 15 bases between them. The CDR3 DNA reads as TGTGCCAGCAGCTTAGAAAGAGCGGGCGTTTTCAATGAGCAGTTCTTC. Translated: CASSLERAGVFNEQFF.